The T cell receptor (beta chain) under discussion was sequenced for a study of CD8+ T cells in alopecia areata (dated by TCRdb to the late 2010s). The study in broad terms: The treated patients, all with moderate-to-severe alopecia areata, were enrolled in an open-label pilot trial of oral tofacitinib given at 5 to 10 mg twice daily. Biopsies were taken from tofacitinib-treated patients at baseline and at 4 and 24 weeks of treatment, and a later scalp biopsy was taken in several of the tofacitinib-treated patients. To study T cell clonal expansion in alopecia areata, the researchers applied high-throughput TCRbeta sequencing to both the C3H/HeJ mouse model and human patients. TCRbeta CDR3 regions were amplified by immunoSEQ multiplex PCR with 35 Vbeta forward and 13 Jbeta reverse primers. The SALT score, which quantifies the percentage of affected scalp surface area, was used to measure disease severity in treated patients. On the human side, TCRbeta sequencing was run on scalp tissue and on sorted CD4+ and CD8+ peripheral blood T cells from healthy controls and from alopecia areata patients with either patchy or totalis/universalis disease. Scalp clonality was compared across normal scalp (n=4), patchy alopecia areata scalp (n=8), and alopecia totalis/universalis scalp (n=8). RNA was obtained with the PAXgene miRNA kit for fixed scalp, the miRNeasy kit for PBMCs, and the RNeasy kit for mouse skin. Tofacitinib was given for 6 to 18 months, followed by 6 months of follow-up off drug to assess delayed response and recurrence. General findings and caveats noted by the study authors: TCR sequences shared between patients were less clear than in mice, possibly partly because of HLA diversity in the patient population. Because the treated cohort was small and had just a single nonresponder, larger studies are needed to establish links between baseline CD8+ expansion and response. With tofacitinib, both scalp clonality and the number of expanded CD8+ clones among the top 100 scalp clones went down significantly. Many expanded lesional clones were found to persist in scalp and blood during tofacitinib treatment, and relapse after treatment cessation may be partly explained by this persistence. Resident alphabeta T cells in normal human skin are also sequenced, complicating scalp TCR repertoire analysis, unlike mouse skin dominated by gammadelta T cells. Lesional scalp, especially in alopecia totalis/universalis, showed higher clonality and more expanded CD8+ clones than normal scalp, suggesting antigenic drive.

A note on this clone: The specificity of this receptor is unknown. No base-level quality is on record; no much larger clone is a single base apart.

Library method: the immunoSEQ multiplex PCR assay. To provide template for TCR sequencing, every sample had RNA extracted and reverse transcribed into cDNA. First-strand cDNA was synthesized using SuperScript III with a 2:1 mix of oligo-dT and random hexamers. A synthetic immune receptor repertoire was used to assess amplification bias, and residual bias was removed computationally. Under the source paper's analysis protocol: After raw reads were preprocessed to remove errors, the CDR3 was defined following IMGT conventions as running from the conserved cysteine to phenylalanine. Clonality was computed by normalizing Shannon entropy by log2 of the number of productive unique TCRs and subtracting the result from 1. Whether each scalp clone was CD4 or CD8 was inferred by checking scalp TCRbeta sequences against the CD4 and CD8 repertoires from sorted blood. Here the immuneACCESS table is served through TCRdb, limited to in-frame sequences with V and J called. Missing clones are a known gap in these copies; in checked studies unresolved V genes cover under half, and the rest lacks a known reason. Clone size and V and J calls were adopted from that table, with D and trimming inferred from the DNA. A total of roughly 140,000 clones appear in this sample, 82% of them only once. The leading ten clones occupy about 25% of the sample.

This sample's time point label indicates: four to five weeks on oral tofacitinib. Sample treatment or condition, as interpreted from the label and publication: oral pan-JAK inhibitor, 5-10 mg twice daily. Lesional scalp punch biopsies and peripheral blood were collected from alopecia areata patients. After PBMCs were isolated by density centrifugation and stained for CD3, CD4 and CD8, a FACSAria was used to sort CD4+ and CD8+ T cells. The CDR3 goes from the cysteine to the phenylalanine over 11 residues. CDR3 DNA is the only sequence kept; it has 33 bases, read in frame from the first base. Here V drops 5 bases and J drops 11 bases, and the junction holds 3 bases not matched to any gene. Via the germline V gene, CDR1 is SGHAT and CDR2 FQNNGV.

This clonotype was obtained from a human donor with alopecia areata. Sequenced here: CD8+ T cells sorted from blood, sampled at week 4, from a patient treated with tofacitinib. This chain joins TRBV11-2 to TRBJ1-1, with 9 middle bases fitting TRBD1. The bases are TGTGCCAGCAGCCGGGACAGGGAGGCTTTCTTT. The encoded protein is CASSRDREAFF.